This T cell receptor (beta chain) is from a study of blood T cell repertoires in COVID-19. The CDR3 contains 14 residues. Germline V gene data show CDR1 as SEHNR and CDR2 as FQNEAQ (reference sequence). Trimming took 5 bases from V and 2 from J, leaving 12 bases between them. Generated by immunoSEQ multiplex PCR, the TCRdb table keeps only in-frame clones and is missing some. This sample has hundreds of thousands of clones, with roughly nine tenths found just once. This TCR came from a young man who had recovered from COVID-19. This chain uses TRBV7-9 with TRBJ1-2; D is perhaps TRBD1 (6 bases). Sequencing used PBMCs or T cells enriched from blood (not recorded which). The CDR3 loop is CASSPRGPNYGYTF. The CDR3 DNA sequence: TGTGCCAGCAGCCCCAGGGGTCCCAACTATGGCTACACCTTC.